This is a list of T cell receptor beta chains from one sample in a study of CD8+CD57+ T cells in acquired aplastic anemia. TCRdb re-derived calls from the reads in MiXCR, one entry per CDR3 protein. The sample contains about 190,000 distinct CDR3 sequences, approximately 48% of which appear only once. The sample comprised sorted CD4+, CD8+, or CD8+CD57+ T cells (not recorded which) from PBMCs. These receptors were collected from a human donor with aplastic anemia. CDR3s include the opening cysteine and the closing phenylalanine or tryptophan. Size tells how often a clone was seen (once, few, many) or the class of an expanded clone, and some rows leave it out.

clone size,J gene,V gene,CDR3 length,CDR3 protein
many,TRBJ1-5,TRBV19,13,CASSSRWDQPQHF
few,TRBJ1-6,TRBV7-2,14,CASSSQGRGSPLHF
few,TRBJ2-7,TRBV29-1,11,CSAETSYEQYF
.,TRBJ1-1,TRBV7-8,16,CASSLVIMGPGTGAFF
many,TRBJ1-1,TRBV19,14,CASSPGWGWTEAFF
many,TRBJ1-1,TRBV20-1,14,CSAIRGAKNTEAFF
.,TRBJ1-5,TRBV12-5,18,CASGPSFEGGAYNQPQHF
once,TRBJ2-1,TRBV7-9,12,CASSLGSYEQFF
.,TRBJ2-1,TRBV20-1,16,CSAPKGLAGTYNEQFF
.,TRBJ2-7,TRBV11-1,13,CASSPRLDHEQYF
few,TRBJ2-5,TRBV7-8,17,CASSLGLRLAGKETQYF
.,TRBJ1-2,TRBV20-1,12,CSARGGQHGYTF
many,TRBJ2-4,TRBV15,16,CATSRERGTVKNIQYF
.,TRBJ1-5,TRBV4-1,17,CASSQVGTGFPDQPQHF
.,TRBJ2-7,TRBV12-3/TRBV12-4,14,CASSFGRLATTQYF
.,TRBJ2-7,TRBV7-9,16,CASSPAASGRTYEQYF
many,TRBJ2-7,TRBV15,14,CATSRELNPYEQYF
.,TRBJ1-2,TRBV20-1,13,CSASGGSGYGYTF
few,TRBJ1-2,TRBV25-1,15,CASSDSPDRAYGYTF
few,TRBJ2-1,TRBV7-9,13,CASSFSGANEQFF
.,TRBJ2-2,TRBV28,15,CASSTRQGNTGELFF
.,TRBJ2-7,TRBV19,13,CASRPGVGYEQYF
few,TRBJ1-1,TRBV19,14,CASSIDRTGTEAFF
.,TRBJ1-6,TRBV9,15,CASSGRRSYNSPLHF
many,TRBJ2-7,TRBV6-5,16,CASSFRLAGITYEQYF
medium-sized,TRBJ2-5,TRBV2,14,CASSEGGGLVTQYF